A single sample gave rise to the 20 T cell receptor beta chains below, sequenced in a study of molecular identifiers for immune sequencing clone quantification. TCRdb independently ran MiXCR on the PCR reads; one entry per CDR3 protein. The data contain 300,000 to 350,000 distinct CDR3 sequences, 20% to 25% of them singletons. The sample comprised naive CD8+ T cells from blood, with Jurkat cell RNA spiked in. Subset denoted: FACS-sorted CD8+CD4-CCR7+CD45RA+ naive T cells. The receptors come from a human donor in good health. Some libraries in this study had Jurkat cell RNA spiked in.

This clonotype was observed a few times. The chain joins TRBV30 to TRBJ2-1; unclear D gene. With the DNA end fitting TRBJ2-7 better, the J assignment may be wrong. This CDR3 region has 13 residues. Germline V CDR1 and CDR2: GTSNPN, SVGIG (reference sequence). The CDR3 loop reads CAWSVSVYNEQYF. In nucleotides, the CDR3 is TGTGCCTGGAGTGTCTCTGTCTACAATGAGCAGTACTTC.

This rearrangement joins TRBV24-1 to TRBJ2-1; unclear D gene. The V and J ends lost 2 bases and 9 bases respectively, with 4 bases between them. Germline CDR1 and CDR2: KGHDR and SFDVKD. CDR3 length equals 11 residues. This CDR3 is CATSDYPEQFF. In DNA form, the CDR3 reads TGTGCCACCAGTGATTACCCTGAGCAGTTCTTC.

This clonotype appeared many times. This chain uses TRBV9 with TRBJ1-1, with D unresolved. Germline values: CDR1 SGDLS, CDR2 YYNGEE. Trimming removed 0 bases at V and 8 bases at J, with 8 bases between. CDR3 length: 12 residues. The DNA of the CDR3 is TGTGCCAGCAGCGTAGATGACGGAGAAGCTTTCTTT. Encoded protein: CASSVDDGEAFF.

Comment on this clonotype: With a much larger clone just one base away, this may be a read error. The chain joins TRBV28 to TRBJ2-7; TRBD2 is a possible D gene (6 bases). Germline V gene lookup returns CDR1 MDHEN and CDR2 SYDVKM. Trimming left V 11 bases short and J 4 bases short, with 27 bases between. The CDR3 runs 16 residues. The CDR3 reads CACTNSYGRLGYEQYF. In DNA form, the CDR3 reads TGTGCCTGCACCAACTCTTATGGACGACTAGGGTACGAGCAGTACTTC.

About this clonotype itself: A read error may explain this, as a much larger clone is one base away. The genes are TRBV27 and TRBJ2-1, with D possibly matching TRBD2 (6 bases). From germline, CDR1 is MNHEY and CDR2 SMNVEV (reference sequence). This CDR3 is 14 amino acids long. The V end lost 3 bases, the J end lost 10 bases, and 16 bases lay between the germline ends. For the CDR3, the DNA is TGTGCCAGCAGTTTGTCGGGGGTAGCCTACGAGCAGTTCTTC. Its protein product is CASSLSGVAYEQFF.

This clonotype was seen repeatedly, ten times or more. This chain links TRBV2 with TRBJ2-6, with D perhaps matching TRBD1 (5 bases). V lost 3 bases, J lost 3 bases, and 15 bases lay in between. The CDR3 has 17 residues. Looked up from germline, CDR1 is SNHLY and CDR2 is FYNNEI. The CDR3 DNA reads TGTGCCAGCAGTGAGGTGCAGGGATATAGTGGGGCCAACGTCCTGACTTTC. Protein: CASSEVQGYSGANVLTF.

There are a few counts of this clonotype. The CDR3 sequence: CASSRTTFEQFF. CDR3 DNA: TGTGCCAGCAGCCGGACCACATTCGAGCAGTTCTTC. This rearrangement joins TRBV13 to TRBJ2-1; no reliable D call. Between the trimmed V and J ends, which lost 5 bases and 10 bases, there was a span of 12 bases. From germline, CDR1 is PRHDT and CDR2 FYEKMQ (reference sequence). CDR3 length equals 12 residues.

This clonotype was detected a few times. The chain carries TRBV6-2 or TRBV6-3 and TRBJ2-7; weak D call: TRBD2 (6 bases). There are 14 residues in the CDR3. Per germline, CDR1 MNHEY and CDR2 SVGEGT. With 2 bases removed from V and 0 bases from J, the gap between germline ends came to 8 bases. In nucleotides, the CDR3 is TGTGCCAGCAGTTACGCGGGAATCTCCTACGAGCAGTACTTC. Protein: CASSYAGISYEQYF.

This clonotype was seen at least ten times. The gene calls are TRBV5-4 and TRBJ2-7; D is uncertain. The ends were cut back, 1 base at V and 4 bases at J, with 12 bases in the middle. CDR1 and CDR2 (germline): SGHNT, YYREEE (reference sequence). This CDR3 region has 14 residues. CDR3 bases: TGTGCCAGCAGCTTGTACAGCACCGGATACGAGCAGTACTTC. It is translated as CASSLYSTGYEQYF.

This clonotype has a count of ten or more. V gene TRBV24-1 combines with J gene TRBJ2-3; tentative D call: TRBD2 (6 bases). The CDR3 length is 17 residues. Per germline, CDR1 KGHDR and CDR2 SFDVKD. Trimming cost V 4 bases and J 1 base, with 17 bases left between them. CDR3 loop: CATSDRVASDRTDTQYF. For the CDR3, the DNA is TGTGCCACCAGTGACAGGGTCGCTAGCGACCGCACAGATACGCAGTATTTT.

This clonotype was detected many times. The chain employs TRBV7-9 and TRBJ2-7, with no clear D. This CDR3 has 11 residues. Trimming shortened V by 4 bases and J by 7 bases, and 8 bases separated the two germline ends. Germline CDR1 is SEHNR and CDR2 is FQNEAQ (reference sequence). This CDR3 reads CASSSEEEQYF. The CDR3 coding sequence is TGTGCCAGCAGCTCCGAGGAGGAGCAGTACTTC.

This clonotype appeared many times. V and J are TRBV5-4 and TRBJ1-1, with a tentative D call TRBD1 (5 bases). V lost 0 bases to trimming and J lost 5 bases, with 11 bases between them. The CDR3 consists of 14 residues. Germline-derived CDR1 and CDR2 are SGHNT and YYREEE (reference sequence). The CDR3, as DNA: TGTGCCAGCAGCTTGGTCGGCAGGGTGACTGAAGCTTTCTTT. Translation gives CASSLVGRVTEAFF.

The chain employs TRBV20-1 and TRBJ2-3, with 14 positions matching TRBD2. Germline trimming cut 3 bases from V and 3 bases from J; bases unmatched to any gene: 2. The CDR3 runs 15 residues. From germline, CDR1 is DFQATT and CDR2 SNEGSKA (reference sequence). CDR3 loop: CSARRTSGGTDTQYF. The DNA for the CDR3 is TGCAGTGCTAGGCGGACTAGCGGGGGGACAGATACGCAGTATTTT.

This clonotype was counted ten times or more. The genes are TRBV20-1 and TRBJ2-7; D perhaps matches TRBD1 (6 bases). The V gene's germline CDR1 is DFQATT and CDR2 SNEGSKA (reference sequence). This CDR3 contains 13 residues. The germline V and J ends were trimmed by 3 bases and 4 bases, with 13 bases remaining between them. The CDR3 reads CSASVGGSYEQYF. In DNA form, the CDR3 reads TGCAGTGCTAGTGTTGGGGGCTCGTACGAGCAGTACTTC.

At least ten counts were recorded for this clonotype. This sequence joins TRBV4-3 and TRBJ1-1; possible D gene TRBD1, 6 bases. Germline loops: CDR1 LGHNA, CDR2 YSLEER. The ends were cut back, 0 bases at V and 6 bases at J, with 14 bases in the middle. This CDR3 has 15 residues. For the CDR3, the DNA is TGCGCCAGCAGCCAAGATTGGGCAGGGGCGCCTGAAGCTTTCTTT. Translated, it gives CASSQDWAGAPEAFF.

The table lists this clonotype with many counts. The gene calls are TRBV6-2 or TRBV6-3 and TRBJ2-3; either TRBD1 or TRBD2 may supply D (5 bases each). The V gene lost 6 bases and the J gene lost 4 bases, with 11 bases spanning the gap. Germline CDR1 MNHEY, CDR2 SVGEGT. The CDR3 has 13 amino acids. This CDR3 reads CASRGPSPDTQYF. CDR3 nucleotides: TGTGCCAGCAGGGGACCAAGCCCAGATACGCAGTATTTT.

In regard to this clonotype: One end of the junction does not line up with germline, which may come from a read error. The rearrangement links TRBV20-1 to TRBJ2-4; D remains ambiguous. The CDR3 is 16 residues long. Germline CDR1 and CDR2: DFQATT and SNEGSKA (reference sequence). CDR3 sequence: CSARDKAVWAKTIQYF. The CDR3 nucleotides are TGCAGTGCTAGAGATAAGGCAGTTTGGGCCAAAACCATTCAGTACTTC.

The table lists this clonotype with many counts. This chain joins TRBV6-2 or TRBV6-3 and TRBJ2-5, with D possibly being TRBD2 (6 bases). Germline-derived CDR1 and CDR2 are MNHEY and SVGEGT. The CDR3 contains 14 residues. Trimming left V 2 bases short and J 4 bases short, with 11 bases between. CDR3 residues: CASSYRTTLETQYF. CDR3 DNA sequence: TGTGCCAGCAGTTACCGGACTACCCTAGAGACCCAGTACTTC.

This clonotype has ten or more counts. The CDR3 spells CASSQDSYRGYYNEQFF. CDR3 DNA sequence: TGCGCCAGCAGCCAAGATAGCTACCGGGGGTACTACAATGAGCAGTTCTTC. V and J are TRBV4-3 and TRBJ2-1; a possible D gene is TRBD2 (6 bases). CDR1 is LGHNA, CDR2 YSLEER, per germline. The CDR3 totals 17 residues. With 0 bases removed from V and 3 bases from J, the gap between germline ends came to 15 bases.

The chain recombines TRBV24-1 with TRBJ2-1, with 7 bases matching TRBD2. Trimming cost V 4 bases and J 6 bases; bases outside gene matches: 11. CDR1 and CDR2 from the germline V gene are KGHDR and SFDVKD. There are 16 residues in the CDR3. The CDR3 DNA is TGTGCCACCAGTGAAACTAGCGACCCCCCCCCCAATGAGCAGTTCTTC. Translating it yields CATSETSDPPPNEQFF.